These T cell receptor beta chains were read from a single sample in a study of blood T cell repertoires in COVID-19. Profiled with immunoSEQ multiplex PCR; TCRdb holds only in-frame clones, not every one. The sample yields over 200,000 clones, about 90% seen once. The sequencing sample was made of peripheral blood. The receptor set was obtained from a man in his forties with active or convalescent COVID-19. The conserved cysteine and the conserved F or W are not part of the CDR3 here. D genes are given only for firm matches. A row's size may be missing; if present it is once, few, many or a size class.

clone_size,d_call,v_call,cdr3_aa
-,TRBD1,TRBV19,VLSGQGALRGTEAF
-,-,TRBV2,ASSVEQNTEAF
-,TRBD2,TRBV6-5,ASSQLAGGHYEQF
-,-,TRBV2,ASSVRVDSNQPQH
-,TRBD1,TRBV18,ASSRDRENTEAF
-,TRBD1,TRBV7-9,ASVDRTFEQY
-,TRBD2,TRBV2,ASRAGGAAKNIQY
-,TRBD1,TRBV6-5,ASSYGQGDQPQH
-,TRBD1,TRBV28,ADRGPQNTIY
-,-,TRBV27,ASSLGQGGPYEQY
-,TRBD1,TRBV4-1,ASSPGTGTGELF
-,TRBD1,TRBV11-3,ASSLSAGTGGYEQY
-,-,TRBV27,ASSLLGDKTQY
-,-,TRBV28,ASSLYGGGSNQPQH
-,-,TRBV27,ASSSGGSHQPQH
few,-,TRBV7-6,ASSVGLPTASYEQY
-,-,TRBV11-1,ASSPGAMNTEAF
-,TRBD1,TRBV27,ASSLSRGGVFH
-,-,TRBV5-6,ASSLDGGRKETQY
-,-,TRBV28,ASSFFQGTPLYNEQF
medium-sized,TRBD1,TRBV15,ATRQGDGYT
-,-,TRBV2,ASRDSLNTEAF
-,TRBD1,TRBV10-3,AISEGTGGFNTEAF